The 9 T cell receptor beta chains presented below share a single source sample, sequenced in a study of cytomegalovirus exposure and HLA in healthy donors. Primers: 60 Vbeta forward and 13 Jbeta reverse. Assay used: immunoSEQ multiplex PCR; TCRdb lists only in-frame clones, some missing. The sample carries under 150,000 clones, about 80% recorded once. Material: PBMCs. Receptors were obtained from a woman aged 40-49 years in good health and CMV-seronegative.

The chain recombines TRBV5-1 with TRBJ1-2, with TRBD1 matching over 7 bases. Germline V gene lookup returns CDR1 SGHRS and CDR2 YFSETQ. V lost 0 bases, J lost 8 bases, and 7 bases stayed unmatched. This CDR3 spans 14 amino acids. CDR3 bases: TGCGCCAGCAGCTTGGAGGAGGGGGCGAGGGGCTACACCTTC. As protein: CASSLEEGARGYTF.

V usage is TRBV7-8 and J usage is TRBJ2-7; no firm D call. CDR1 is SGHVS and CDR2 is FQNEAQ in the germline V gene. The CDR3 totals 13 residues. The germline V and J ends were trimmed by 5 bases and 2 bases, with 10 bases remaining between them. The CDR3 protein is CASSLPYPYEQYF. The CDR3 DNA reads as TGTGCCAGCAGCCTCCCCTACCCCTACGAGCAGTACTTC.

The CDR3 here is CASSAGVWTGELFF. The CDR3 DNA reads TGTGCCAGCAGCGCAGGGGTCTGGACCGGGGAGCTGTTTTTT. The gene calls are TRBV27 and TRBJ2-2; D possibly corresponds to TRBD1 (6 bases). This CDR3 comprises 14 residues. Trimming cost V 6 bases and J 5 bases, with 13 bases left between them. Germline V gene data show CDR1 as MNHEY and CDR2 as SMNVEV (reference sequence).

Written as DNA, the CDR3 is TGTGCCAGCAGCAGGCTAGCGGGAGACACAGATACGCAGTATTTT. It encodes CASSRLAGDTDTQYF. The chain recombines TRBV7-3 with TRBJ2-3; 10 nucleotides align to TRBD2. This CDR3 region has 15 residues. Trimming at V came to 5 bases and at J to 2 bases, leaving 4 bases not matched to a gene. CDR1 and CDR2 (germline): SGHTA, FQGTGA.

For the CDR3, the DNA is TGTGCCAGCAGTTCCCCGGCGGTCACCGGGGAGCTGTTTTTT. Translating gives CASSSPAVTGELFF. The chain carries TRBV6-5 and TRBJ2-2, with D unresolved. The V gene lost 4 bases and the J gene lost 4 bases, with 10 bases spanning the gap. This CDR3 is built from 14 residues. Germline CDR1 and CDR2: MNHEY and SVGAGI.

The chain carries TRBV4-1 and TRBJ1-2; D is unresolved. The germline V and J ends were trimmed by 3 bases and 5 bases, with 10 bases remaining between them. The CDR3 runs to 13 residues. Germline values: CDR1 MGHRA, CDR2 YSYEKL. The CDR3 loop is CASSQDGGYGYTF. The CDR3 DNA follows: TGCGCCAGCAGCCAGGATGGAGGTTATGGCTACACCTTC.

The V gene is TRBV6-6, the J gene TRBJ2-3; TRBD2 agrees at 16 bases. Germline loops: CDR1 MNHNY, CDR2 SVGAGI (reference sequence). The V gene end was trimmed by 7 bases and the J gene end by 6 bases; junction bases not matched to a gene: 7. The CDR3 extends over 16 amino acids. CDR3 sequence (DNA): TGTGCCAGCACCCAGGGACTAGCGGGGGGGCCCGATACGCAGTATTTT. Amino acids: CASTQGLAGGPDTQYF.

The J gene is TRBJ2-5, the V gene TRBV7-2; D possibly corresponds to TRBD1 (7 bases). CDR3 size: 15 residues. Germline values: CDR1 SGHTA, CDR2 FQGNSA. Trimming removed 2 bases at V and 3 bases at J, with 13 bases between. The CDR3 nucleotides are TGTGCCAGCAGCTTAAGGGGCAGGGGGGAAGAGACCCAGTACTTC. Translation: CASSLRGRGEETQYF.

This clone appeared once. This chain joins TRBV10-3 and TRBJ1-5, with 8 bases aligning to TRBD1. Germline V gene data show CDR1 as ENHRY and CDR2 as SYGVKD. This CDR3 is built from 15 residues. The J segment lost 6 bases and the V segment lost 9 bases, leaving 13 bases of the junction unmatched. CDR3 sequence: CAIASGGAGSQPQHF. The CDR3 DNA reads TGTGCCATTGCCTCAGGGGGCGCGGGGAGTCAGCCCCAGCATTTT.